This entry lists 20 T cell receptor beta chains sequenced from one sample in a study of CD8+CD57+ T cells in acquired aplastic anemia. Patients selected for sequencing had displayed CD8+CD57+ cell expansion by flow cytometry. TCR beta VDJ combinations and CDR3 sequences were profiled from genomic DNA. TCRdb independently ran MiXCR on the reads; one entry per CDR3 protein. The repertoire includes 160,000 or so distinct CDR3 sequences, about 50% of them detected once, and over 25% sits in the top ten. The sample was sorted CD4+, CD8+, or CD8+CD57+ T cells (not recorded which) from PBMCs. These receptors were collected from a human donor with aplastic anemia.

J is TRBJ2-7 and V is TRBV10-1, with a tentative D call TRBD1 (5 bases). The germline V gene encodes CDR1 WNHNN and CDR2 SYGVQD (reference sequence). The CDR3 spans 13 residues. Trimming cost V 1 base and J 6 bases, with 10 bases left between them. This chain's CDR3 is CASSEFGAGEQYF. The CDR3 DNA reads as TGCGCCAGCAGTGAGTTTGGGGCCGGCGAGCAGTACTTC.

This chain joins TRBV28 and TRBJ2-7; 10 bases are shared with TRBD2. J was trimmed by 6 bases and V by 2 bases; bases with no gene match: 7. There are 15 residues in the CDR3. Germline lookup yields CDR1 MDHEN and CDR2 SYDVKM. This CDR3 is CASSLAGLAVAEQYF. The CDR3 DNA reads TGTGCCAGCAGTTTAGCTGGACTAGCGGTTGCCGAGCAGTACTTC.

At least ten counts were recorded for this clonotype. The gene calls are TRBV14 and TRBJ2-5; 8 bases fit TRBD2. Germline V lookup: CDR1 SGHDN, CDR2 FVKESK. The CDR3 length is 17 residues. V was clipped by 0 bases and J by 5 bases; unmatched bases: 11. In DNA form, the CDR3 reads TGTGCCAGCAGCCAAGATTCGAGGGGACTAGTACGGGAGACCCAGTACTTC. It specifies CASSQDSRGLVRETQYF. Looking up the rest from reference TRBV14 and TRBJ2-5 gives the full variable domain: EAGVTQFPSHSVIEKGQTVTLRCDPISGHDNLYWYRRVMGKEIKFLLHFVKESKQDESGMPNNRFLAERTGGTYSTLKVQPAELEDSGVYFCASSQDSRGLVRETQYFGPGTRLLVL.

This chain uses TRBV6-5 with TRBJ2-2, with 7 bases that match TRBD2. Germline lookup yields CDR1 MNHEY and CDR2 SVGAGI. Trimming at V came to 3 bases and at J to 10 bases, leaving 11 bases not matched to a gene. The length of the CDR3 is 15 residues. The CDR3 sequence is CASSYGGSNGVELFF. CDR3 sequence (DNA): TGTGCCAGCAGTTATGGCGGGAGTAACGGCGTGGAGCTGTTTTTT.

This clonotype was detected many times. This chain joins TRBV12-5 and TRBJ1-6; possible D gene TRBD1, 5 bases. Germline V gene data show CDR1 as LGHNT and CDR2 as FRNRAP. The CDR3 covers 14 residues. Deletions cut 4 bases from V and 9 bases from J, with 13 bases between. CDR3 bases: TGTGCTAGTGGTTCGGGGGGGATCGGTTCACCCCTCCACTTT. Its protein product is CASGSGGIGSPLHF.

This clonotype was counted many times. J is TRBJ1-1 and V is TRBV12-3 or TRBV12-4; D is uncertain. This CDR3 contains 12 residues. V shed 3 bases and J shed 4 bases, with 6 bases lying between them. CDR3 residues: CASSFGGTEAFF. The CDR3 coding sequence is TGTGCCAGCAGTTTCGGAGGCACTGAAGCTTTCTTT.

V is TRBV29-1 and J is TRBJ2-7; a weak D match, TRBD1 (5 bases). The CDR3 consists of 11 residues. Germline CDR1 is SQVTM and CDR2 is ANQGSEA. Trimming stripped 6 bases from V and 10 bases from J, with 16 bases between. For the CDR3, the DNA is TGCAGCGTCAGGGTCGTCGGCGAACAGTACTTC. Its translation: CSVRVVGEQYF.

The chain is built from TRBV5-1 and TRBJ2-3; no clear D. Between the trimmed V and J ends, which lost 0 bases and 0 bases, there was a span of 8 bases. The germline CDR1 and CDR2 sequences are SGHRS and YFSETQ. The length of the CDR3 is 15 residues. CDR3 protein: CASSLVDPSTDTQYF. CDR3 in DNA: TGCGCCAGCAGCTTGGTTGATCCTAGCACAGATACGCAGTATTTT.

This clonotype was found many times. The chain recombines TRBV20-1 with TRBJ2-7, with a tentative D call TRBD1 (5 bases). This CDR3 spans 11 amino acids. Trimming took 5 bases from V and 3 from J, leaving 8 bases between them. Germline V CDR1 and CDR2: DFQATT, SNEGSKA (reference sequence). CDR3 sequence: CSARQGYEQYF. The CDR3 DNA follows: TGCAGTGCTCGCCAGGGCTACGAGCAGTACTTC.

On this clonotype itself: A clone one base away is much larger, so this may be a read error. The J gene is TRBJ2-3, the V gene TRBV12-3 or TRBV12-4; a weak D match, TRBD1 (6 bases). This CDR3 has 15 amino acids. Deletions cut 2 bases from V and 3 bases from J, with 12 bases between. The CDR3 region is CASSLNLRGTDTQYF. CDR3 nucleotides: TGTGCCAGCAGTTTAAACTTGAGGGGGACAGATACGCAGTATTTT.

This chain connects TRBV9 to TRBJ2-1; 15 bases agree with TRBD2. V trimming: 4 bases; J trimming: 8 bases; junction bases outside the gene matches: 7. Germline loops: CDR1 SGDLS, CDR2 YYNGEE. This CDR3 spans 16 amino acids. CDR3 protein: CASSIGTSGGIDEQFF. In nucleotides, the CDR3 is TGTGCCAGCAGCATTGGGACTAGCGGGGGGATCGATGAGCAGTTCTTC.

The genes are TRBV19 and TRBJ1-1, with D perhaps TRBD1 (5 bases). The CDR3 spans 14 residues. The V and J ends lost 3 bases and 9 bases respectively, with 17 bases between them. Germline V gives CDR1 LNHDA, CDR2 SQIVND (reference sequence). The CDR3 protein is CASSMQGGPYKAFF. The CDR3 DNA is TGTGCCAGTAGTATGCAGGGAGGCCCGTATAAAGCTTTCTTT. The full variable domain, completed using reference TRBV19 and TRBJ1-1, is DGGITQSPKYLFRKEGQNVTLSCEQNLNHDAMYWYRQDPGQGLRLIYYSQIVNDFQKGDIAEGYSVSREKKESFPLTVTSAQKNPTAFYLCASSMQGGPYKAFFGQGTRLTVV.

CDR3 protein: CASTRDGAYEQYF. CDR3 sequence (DNA): TGCGCCAGCACCCGAGACGGAGCCTACGAGCAGTACTTC. The genes are TRBV5-1 and TRBJ2-7, with D unclear. The length of the CDR3 is 13 residues. The V end was cut by 6 bases, the J end by 2 bases, with 12 bases between. Per germline, CDR1 SGHRS and CDR2 YFSETQ. Drawing the rest from reference TRBV5-1 and TRBJ2-7, the complete variable domain is KAGVTQTPRYLIKTRGQQVTLSCSPISGHRSVSWYQQTPGQGLQFLFEYFSETQRNKGNFPGRFSGRQFSNSRSEMNVSTLELGDSALYLCASTRDGAYEQYFGPGTRLTVT.

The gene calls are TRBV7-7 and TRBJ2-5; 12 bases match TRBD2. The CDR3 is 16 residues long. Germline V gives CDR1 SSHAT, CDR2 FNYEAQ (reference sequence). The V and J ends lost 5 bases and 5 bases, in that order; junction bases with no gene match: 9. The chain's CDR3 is CASSPRASGGAETQYF. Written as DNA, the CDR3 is TGTGCCAGCAGCCCGCGGGCTAGCGGGGGGGCTGAGACCCAGTACTTC. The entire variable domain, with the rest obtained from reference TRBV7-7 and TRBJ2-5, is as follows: GAGVSQSPRYKVTKRGQDVTLRCDPISSHATLYWYQQALGQGPEFLTYFNYEAQPDKSGLPSDRFSAERPEGSISTLTIQRTEQRDSAMYRCASSPRASGGAETQYFGPGTRLLVL.

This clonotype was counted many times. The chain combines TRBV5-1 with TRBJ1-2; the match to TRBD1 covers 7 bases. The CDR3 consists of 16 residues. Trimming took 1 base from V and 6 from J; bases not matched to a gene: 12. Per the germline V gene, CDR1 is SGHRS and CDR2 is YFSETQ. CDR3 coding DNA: TGCGCCAGCAGCTTGCGAGGCGGGACAGCGGATGATGGCTACACCTTC. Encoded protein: CASSLRGGTADDGYTF.

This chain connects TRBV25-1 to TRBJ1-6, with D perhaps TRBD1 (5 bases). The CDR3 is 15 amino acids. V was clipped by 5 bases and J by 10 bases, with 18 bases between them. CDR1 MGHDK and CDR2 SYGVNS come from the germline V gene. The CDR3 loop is CASSSDAGARSPLHF. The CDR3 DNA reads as TGTGCCAGCAGTTCTGATGCTGGGGCTAGGTCACCCCTCCACTTT.

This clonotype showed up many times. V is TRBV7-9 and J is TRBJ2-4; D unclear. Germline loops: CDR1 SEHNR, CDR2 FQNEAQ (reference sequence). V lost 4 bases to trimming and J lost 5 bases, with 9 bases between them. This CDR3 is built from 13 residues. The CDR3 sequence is CASSSPRENIQYF. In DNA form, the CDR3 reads TGTGCCAGCAGCTCCCCCCGGGAAAACATTCAGTACTTC.

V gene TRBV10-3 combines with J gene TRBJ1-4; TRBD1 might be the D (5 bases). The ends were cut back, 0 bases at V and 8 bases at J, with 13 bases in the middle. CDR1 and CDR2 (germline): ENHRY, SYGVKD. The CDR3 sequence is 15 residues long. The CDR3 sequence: CAISESQGGGEKLFF. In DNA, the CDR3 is TGTGCCATCAGTGAGTCCCAGGGAGGAGGCGAAAAACTGTTTTTT.

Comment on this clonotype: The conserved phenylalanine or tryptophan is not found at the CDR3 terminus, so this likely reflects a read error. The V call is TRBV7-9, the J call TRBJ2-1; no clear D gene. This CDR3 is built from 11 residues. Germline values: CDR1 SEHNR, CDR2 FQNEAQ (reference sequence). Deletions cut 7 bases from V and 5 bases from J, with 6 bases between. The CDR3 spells CASTQHNEQFS. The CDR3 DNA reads TGTGCCAGCACCCAACACAATGAGCAGTTCTCC.

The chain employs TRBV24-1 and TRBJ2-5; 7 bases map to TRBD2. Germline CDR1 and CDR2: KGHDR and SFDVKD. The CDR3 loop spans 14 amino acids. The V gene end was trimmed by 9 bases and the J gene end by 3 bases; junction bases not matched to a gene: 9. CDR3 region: CATSGEGAEETQYF. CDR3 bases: TGTGCCACCTCCGGGGAGGGAGCCGAAGAGACCCAGTACTTC.